These 30 T cell receptor beta chains originate from one sample sequenced in a study of regulatory T cells in long-lasting Graves disease. CDR3 regions were amplified by Arm-PCR using iRepertoire HTBI primers to build TCR beta libraries. TCRdb ran MiXCR on the multiplex PCR reads and lists one entry per CDR3 protein. The table shows 550,000 or so distinct CDR3 sequences, with 12% occurring only once. The time point is: newly diagnosed GD, antithyroid drugs for less than 3 months. Preparation of the TCR library used RNA extracted from PBMCs. This same sample was also part of a study on T cells in Graves' hyperthyroidism and ophthalmopathy.

The sequenced sample was peripheral blood mononuclear cells (PBMCs), obtained at new diagnosis, from a patient treated with antithyroid drugs. Source of these receptors: a woman between 25 and 40 years old with Graves disease.

In this sample, this clonotype turned up many times. The rearrangement uses TRBV6-5 and TRBJ1-2; 9 positions agree with TRBD1. The CDR3 extends over 14 amino acids. Germline CDR1 and CDR2: MNHEY and SVGAGI. The junction had 3 bases not matched to a gene; V was cut back by 3 bases and J by 4 bases. The CDR3 sequence is CASSYWGQGYGYTF. CDR3 nucleotide sequence: TGTGCCAGCAGTTATTGGGGACAGGGCTATGGCTACACCTTC.

In this sample, this clonotype turned up many times. The chain employs TRBV7-2 and TRBJ1-4, with 8 bases that match TRBD1. Trimming removed 4 bases from V and 6 bases from J; junction bases left unmatched: 4. The CDR3 runs to 14 residues. Looked up from germline, CDR1 is SGHTA and CDR2 is FQGNSA. CDR3 sequence (DNA): TGTGCCAGCAGCTCCAGGACAGGGCATGAAAAACTGTTTTTT. It is translated as CASSSRTGHEKLFF.

This clonotype was seen ten or more times. CDR3 protein: CASSLIAYNEQFF. The CDR3 nucleotides are TGTGCCAGCAGTTTAATCGCCTACAATGAGCAGTTCTTC. This chain uses TRBV28 with TRBJ2-1; no definite D call. The ends were cut back, 2 bases at V and 2 bases at J, with 4 bases in the middle. This CDR3 has 13 residues. Germline-derived CDR1 and CDR2 are MDHEN and SYDVKM.

This clonotype was observed many times. The chain uses TRBV2 and TRBJ2-5, with D hard to call. Germline loops: CDR1 SNHLY, CDR2 FYNNEI. V was clipped by 3 bases and J by 5 bases, with 10 bases between them. The CDR3 is 13 residues long. CDR3 in DNA: TGTGCCAGCAGTGAGGCCCGAAGGGAGACCCAGTACTTC. Translation gives CASSEARRETQYF.

There are many counts of this clonotype. The CDR3 protein is CASSLMSRLRSSYNEQFF. CDR3 sequence (DNA): TGTGCCAGCAGTTTAATGTCCCGACTCCGCTCTAGTTACAATGAGCAGTTCTTC. This chain uses TRBV12-3 or TRBV12-4 with TRBJ2-1; D is ambiguous. The CDR3 sequence is 18 residues long. Deletions cut 2 bases from V and 4 bases from J, with 21 bases between.

This chain connects TRBV6-2 or TRBV6-3 to TRBJ1-5, with D possibly being TRBD1 (5 bases). The CDR3 is 16 residues long. V lost 3 bases and J 0 bases, leaving 12 bases between the germline ends. Germline values: CDR1 MNHEY, CDR2 SVGEGT. In DNA, the CDR3 is TGTGCCAGCAGTTATAGCGGGGCTTATAGCAATCAGCCCCAGCATTTT. Protein product: CASSYSGAYSNQPQHF.

Points on this clonotype: A much more abundant neighbour one base away suggests this may be a read error. The rearrangement links TRBV11-2 to TRBJ2-1, with D perhaps TRBD2 (5 bases). This CDR3 spans 21 amino acids. With 0 bases removed from V and 6 bases from J, the gap between germline ends came to 30 bases. CDR1 is SGHAT, CDR2 FQNNGV, per germline. CDR3 region: CASSLDRGLTFTWDEGNEQFF. The CDR3 coding sequence is TGTGCCAGCAGCTTAGATAGAGGGTTGACATTTACATGGGATGAGGGCAATGAGCAGTTCTTC.

This clonotype was recorded at least ten times. The rearrangement joins TRBV7-2 to TRBJ1-2; 8 positions agree with TRBD1. Trimming removed 1 base from V and 5 bases from J; junction bases left unmatched: 6. This CDR3 is built from 15 residues. CDR1 is SGHTA and CDR2 is FQGNSA in the germline V gene. In DNA, the CDR3 is TGTGCCAGCAGCTTAGTTCCAGGGGGCGAATATGGCTACACCTTC. Amino acids: CASSLVPGGEYGYTF.

This clonotype has at least ten counts. The chain is built from TRBV7-3 and TRBJ2-5; 8 bases agree with TRBD1. V shed 5 bases, J shed 7 bases, and the junction held 9 bases outside the gene matches. CDR1 SGHTA and CDR2 FQGTGA come from the germline V gene. The CDR3 loop spans 14 amino acids. In DNA form, the CDR3 reads TGTGCCAGCAGCCCCGGACAGGGCCAGAGGACCCAGTACTTC. This codes for CASSPGQGQRTQYF.

There are a few counts of this clonotype. The chain uses TRBV15 and TRBJ2-1, with 7 bases matching TRBD1. The CDR3 is 15 residues long. Germline CDR1 and CDR2: LNHNV and YYDKDF (reference sequence). V trimming: 4 bases; J trimming: 3 bases; junction bases outside the gene matches: 6. The CDR3 coding sequence is TGTGCCACCAGCATAAGATACAGGGGCTACAATGAGCAGTTCTTC. Its protein is CATSIRYRGYNEQFF. Supplemented by reference TRBV15 and TRBJ2-1, the full variable domain reads DAMVIQNPRYQVTQFGKPVTLSCSQTLNHNVMYWYQQKSSQAPKLLFHYYDKDFNNEADTPDNFQSRRPNTSFCFLDIRSPGLGDTAMYLCATSIRYRGYNEQFFGPGTRLTVL.

This clonotype was found many times. The chain couples TRBV20-1 to TRBJ2-7, with 14 bases aligning to TRBD2. Germline CDR1 DFQATT, CDR2 SNEGSKA (reference sequence). The CDR3 spans 14 residues. The J segment lost 9 bases and the V segment lost 1 base, leaving 5 bases of the junction unmatched. The CDR3 is CSARGTSGRPGQYF. The DNA for the CDR3 is TGCAGTGCTAGAGGGACTAGCGGGAGGCCCGGGCAGTACTTC.

This clonotype was counted ten times or more. The CDR3 region has the DNA TGTGCCAGCAGTGAAAGGGCAGGGGGTTCCGGGGAGCTGTTTTTT. Its translation: CASSERAGGSGELFF. V is TRBV6-1 and J is TRBJ2-2, with 7 bases lining up with TRBD1. J gave up 6 bases and V 2 bases, and 6 bases lay outside the gene matches. The CDR3 length is 15 residues. Germline V gives CDR1 MNHNS, CDR2 SASEGT.

This clonotype has at least ten counts. The rearrangement uses TRBV6-1 and TRBJ2-3; possible D gene TRBD2, 5 bases. Per germline, CDR1 MNHNS and CDR2 SASEGT. CDR3 length equals 17 residues. V dropped 3 bases and J dropped 1 base, with 17 bases sitting between them. The CDR3 sequence is CASSDVIGRARTDTQYF. In nucleotides, the CDR3 is TGTGCCAGCAGTGACGTTATTGGGCGGGCCCGCACAGATACGCAGTATTTT.

The genes are TRBV29-1 and TRBJ1-2; possibly TRBD1 for D (6 bases). V was clipped by 4 bases and J by 5 bases, with 11 bases between them. The germline CDR1 and CDR2 sequences are SQVTM and ANQGSEA. This CDR3 comprises 12 residues. In DNA, the CDR3 is TGCAGCGTTGGGCCAGGGGCGTATGGCTACACCTTC. Encoded protein: CSVGPGAYGYTF.

This clonotype was detected ten times or more. The rearrangement links TRBV6-1 to TRBJ2-1, with 9 bases aligning to TRBD1. V gave up 3 bases and J gave up 10 bases; unmatched junction bases: 10. The CDR3 runs to 15 residues. Germline V gene sequence: CDR1 MNHNS, CDR2 SASEGT. The CDR3 DNA reads TGTGCCAGCAGTGAGAGGGACAGGGTTACGTGGGAGCAGTTCTTC. Protein product: CASSERDRVTWEQFF.

With respect to this clonotype: Given a much more abundant clone one base away, this may be a read error. The chain is built from TRBV27 and TRBJ1-2; TRBD1 aligns across 8 bases. CDR1 is MNHEY and CDR2 is SMNVEV in the germline V gene (reference sequence). This CDR3 comprises 15 residues. CDR3 DNA: TGTGACAGCAGTTTGCGGGCAGGGGGCCTTCAGGGCTACACCTTC. Its protein product is CDSSLRAGGLQGYTF.

In this sample, this clonotype turned up many times. The V gene is TRBV7-2, the J gene TRBJ2-1, with 7 positions matching TRBD2. The V and J ends lost 7 bases and 2 bases, in that order; junction bases with no gene match: 14. The germline CDR1 and CDR2 sequences are SGHTA and FQGNSA. The CDR3 extends over 17 amino acids. The CDR3 sequence is CASKRGGGGAPYNEQFF. The CDR3 DNA follows: TGTGCCAGCAAACGGGGTGGGGGAGGGGCCCCCTACAATGAGCAGTTCTTC.

CDR3 loop: CSVEDLGDMNTEAFF. The CDR3 DNA reads as TGCAGCGTTGAAGATCTGGGGGATATGAACACTGAAGCTTTCTTT. J is TRBJ1-1 and V is TRBV29-1; TRBD1 might be the D (5 bases). CDR1 is SQVTM, CDR2 ANQGSEA, per germline. V dropped 0 bases and J dropped 0 bases, with 11 bases sitting between them. The CDR3 covers 15 residues.

Many counts were recorded for this clonotype. CDR3 region: CASSQPSGLAGSNSYNEQFF. In DNA form, the CDR3 reads TGTGCCAGCAGTCAACCCTCAGGGCTAGCGGGGTCCAACTCCTACAATGAGCAGTTCTTC. This sequence joins TRBV11-2 and TRBJ2-1, with TRBD2 matching 9 bases. Germline CDR1 and CDR2: SGHAT and FQNNGV. The CDR3 has 20 amino acids. After removal of 6 bases from V and 0 bases from J, the junction contained 18 bases not matched to a gene. Complete variable domain (other parts from reference TRBV11-2 and TRBJ2-1): EAGVAQSPRYKIIEKRQSVAFWCNPISGHATLYWYQQILGQGPKLLIQFQNNGVVDDSQLPKDRFSAERLKGVDSTLKIQPAKLEDSAVYLCASSQPSGLAGSNSYNEQFFGPGTRLTVL.

The chain uses TRBV19 and TRBJ1-6; 7 nucleotides agree with TRBD1. The CDR3 is made up of 19 amino acids. Germline assignment: CDR1 LNHDA and CDR2 SQIVND (reference sequence). The J segment lost 5 bases and the V segment lost 10 bases, leaving 23 bases of the junction unmatched. CDR3 sequence reads: CATDNRGHRGGVNNSPLHF. As DNA, the CDR3 is TGTGCCACCGACAATAGGGGCCACAGGGGAGGGGTAAATAATTCACCCCTCCACTTT.

The chain employs TRBV12-3 or TRBV12-4 and TRBJ1-1; 9 nucleotides align to TRBD1. Unmatched junction bases numbered 6, after V lost 5 bases and J lost 11 bases. This CDR3 spans 12 amino acids. CDR3: CASSVDRGRAFF. CDR3 DNA: TGTGCCAGCAGTGTTGACAGGGGGAGGGCTTTCTTT.

There are a few counts of this clonotype. The V gene is TRBV11-2, the J gene TRBJ2-4, with D unclear. V was trimmed by 5 bases and J by 4 bases, leaving 15 bases between them. The CDR3 is 15 residues long. Germline V gene lookup returns CDR1 SGHAT and CDR2 FQNNGV. The CDR3 sequence: CASSIRPAKKNIQYF. The CDR3 DNA is TGTGCCAGCAGCATCAGACCCGCTAAGAAAAACATTCAGTACTTC.

In its sample, this clonotype was seen many times. This rearrangement joins TRBV13 to TRBJ2-2, with 7 bases fitting TRBD2. After removal of 1 base from V and 7 bases from J, the junction contained 3 bases not matched to a gene. The germline gives CDR1 PRHDT, CDR2 FYEKMQ (reference sequence). CDR3 size: 14 residues. CDR3 DNA: TGTGCCAGCAGCTTAGTGCGGGAGCTCGGGGAGCTGTTTTTT. Translated: CASSLVRELGELFF.

There are many counts of this clonotype. V and J are TRBV2 and TRBJ2-7, with a possible D match to TRBD2 (5 bases). The germline V and J ends were trimmed by 0 bases and 2 bases, with 11 bases remaining between them. Germline assignment: CDR1 SNHLY and CDR2 FYNNEI. The CDR3 length is 15 residues. In DNA form, the CDR3 reads TGTGCCAGCAGTGAAGCGCTGGCTAGCCCCTACGAGCAGTACTTC. Translation gives CASSEALASPYEQYF.

This clonotype was counted a few times. This could be a read error, since a much larger clone is one nucleotide away. The chain combines TRBV11-3 with TRBJ2-1; TRBD2 is a possible D gene (6 bases). Germline assignment: CDR1 SGHNT and CDR2 YENEEA. V lost 1 base, J lost 12 bases, and 16 bases lay in between. CDR3 length: 14 residues. The CDR3 loop is CASSLVGLARTQFF. DNA for the CDR3: TGTGCCAGCAGCTTAGTTGGGCTAGCGAGGACGCAGTTCTTC.

This clonotype showed up just a few times. This chain connects TRBV11-3 to TRBJ2-1; 8 positions agree with TRBD2. Trimming took 4 bases from V and 4 from J; bases not matched to a gene: 9. CDR1 is SGHNT, CDR2 YENEEA, per germline. This CDR3 is 16 amino acids long. The CDR3 bases are TGTGCCAGCAGCTGGTTGTCGACTAGCGCATACAATGAGCAGTTCTTC. Translated: CASSWLSTSAYNEQFF.

This clonotype was observed at least ten times. The V call is TRBV19, the J call TRBJ1-1, with no clear D. Germline V CDR1 and CDR2: LNHDA, SQIVND (reference sequence). Trimming shortened V by 3 bases and J by 0 bases, and 5 bases separated the two germline ends. The CDR3 contains 13 residues. CDR3 bases: TGTGCCAGTAGTATGCGAATGAACACTGAAGCTTTCTTT. Translating it yields CASSMRMNTEAFF.

At least ten counts were recorded for this clonotype. J is TRBJ2-7 and V is TRBV7-9; D tentatively reads TRBD1 or TRBD2 (6 bases each). V was shortened by 7 bases and J by 0 bases, with 22 bases between the two germline ends. The CDR3 contains 17 residues. The germline V gene encodes CDR1 SEHNR and CDR2 FQNEAQ (reference sequence). The CDR3 DNA reads as TGTGCCAGCACGCCCGGGCCGGGGGCACCCAGCTCCTACGAGCAGTACTTC. This gives the protein CASTPGPGAPSSYEQYF.

This clonotype was detected ten times or more. J is TRBJ1-2 and V is TRBV6-2 or TRBV6-3; D ambiguous. The CDR3 sequence is 14 residues long. The germline CDR1 and CDR2 sequences are MNHEY and SVGEGT. Trimming stripped 7 bases from V and 4 bases from J, with 16 bases between. In nucleotides, the CDR3 is TGTGCCAGCACCAAACAGACCTTTGGCTATGGCTACACCTTC. Its translation is CASTKQTFGYGYTF.

This clonotype was seen ten or more times. The J gene is TRBJ1-1, the V gene TRBV6-1; D possibly corresponds to TRBD1 (5 bases). Germline values: CDR1 MNHNS, CDR2 SASEGT. The CDR3 totals 14 residues. The V gene lost 10 bases and the J gene lost 0 bases, with 15 bases spanning the gap. CDR3 nucleotides: TGTGCCACCCAAAGGGGAATCATGAACACTGAAGCTTTCTTT. This translates into CATQRGIMNTEAFF.